This T cell receptor (beta chain) appears in the sequencing data of a study of CD8+ T cells in alopecia areata. Study background: Each day, treated patients took oral tofacitinib twice, at 5 to 10 mg per dose. Study-level points and caveats: A great number of expanded lesional clones endured in scalp and blood during tofacitinib. Unlike in mice, where it was clearer, TCR sharing across patients was less clear, possibly HLA-related.

Concerning this clone itself: Its antigen remains unidentified.

It was cDNA, reverse transcribed from extracted RNA, that served as the sequencing template. Clones were sequenced by immunoSEQ multiplex PCR, and TCRdb holds only the in-frame ones, with some missing. The sample has about 210,000 clones, roughly two fifths seen once; the top ten hold 0.4% to 0.55%. Noted treatment: oral pan-JAK inhibitor, 5-10 mg twice daily. Samples from alopecia areata patients were lesional scalp punch biopsies and peripheral blood. CDR1 and CDR2 from the germline V gene are SGHRS and YFSETQ. The CDR3 spans 16 residues. V dropped 4 bases and J dropped 4; count of bases not matched to a gene: 8.

This clonotype was obtained from a human donor with alopecia areata. The rearrangement links TRBV5-1 to TRBJ2-6, with 7 bases identical to TRBD1. Sequencing used CD4+ T cells sorted from blood, obtained between weeks 30 and 35, from a patient treated with tofacitinib. The CDR3 sequence is CASSEKGTAGANVLTF. The CDR3 nucleotides read TGCGCCAGCAGCGAAAAAGGGACAGCCGGGGCCAACGTCCTGACTTTC.